Given below is one T cell receptor (beta chain) in context. The CDR3 loop spans 16 amino acids. Looked up from germline, CDR1 is LNHNV and CDR2 is YYDKDF (reference sequence). Trimming removed 5 bases at V and 2 bases at J, with 19 bases between. This entry comes from a study of blood T cell repertoires in COVID-19. Study context: The United States, Italy and Spain supplied acute and convalescent COVID-19 samples. Sources were T cells, B-cell-depleted T cells, or PBMCs; the material itself was cDNA or gDNA.

Source study methods: The assay estimated nucleated cells by amplifying reference gene primers. Some clones are missing from TCRdb's copy, which holds only in-frame ones; the method was immunoSEQ multiplex PCR. D and trimming come from the DNA, and the V and J calls and clone size come from that table. This table has about 44,000 clones, 80% to 90% appearing once. The chain links TRBV15 to TRBJ2-7, with D tentatively TRBD1 (5 bases). This TCR came from a middle-aged woman with acute or convalescent COVID-19. Specimen: peripheral blood. CDR3 DNA: TGTGCCACCAGCGGCACCGAGACAGAGACCCCCTACGAGCAGTACTTC. Translating it yields CATSGTETETPYEQYF. Full variable domain (remainder filled in from reference TRBV15 and TRBJ2-7): DAMVIQNPRYQVTQFGKPVTLSCSQTLNHNVMYWYQQKSSQAPKLLFHYYDKDFNNEADTPDNFQSRRPNTSFCFLDIRSPGLGDTAMYLCATSGTETETPYEQYFGPGTRLTVT.